This T cell receptor (beta chain) was sequenced for a study of blood T cell repertoires in COVID-19. Study-wide background: The United States, Italy and Spain supplied acute and convalescent COVID-19 samples. PBMCs, B-cell-depleted T cells, or T cells were the source of the cDNA or gDNA that made up the material.

In the original processing: Estimation of nucleated cell counts relied on the amplification of reference gene primers. Profiled with immunoSEQ multiplex PCR; TCRdb holds only in-frame clones, not every one. That table furnishes V, J and clone size, whereas the DNA furnished D and trimming. The table has 150,000 or so clones, roughly 83% seen once. The clonotype was recovered from a woman of 80 years or more with acute or convalescent COVID-19. The sequencing input was peripheral blood.

The chain's CDR3 is CASSLRVGELFF. The DNA for the CDR3 is TGTGCCAGCAGCTTAAGAGTCGGGGAGCTGTTTTTT. The chain couples TRBV7-3 to TRBJ2-2, with D hard to call. The germline V gene has CDR1 SGHTA and CDR2 FQGTGA. V was pared by 1 base and J by 7 bases, with 4 bases between. This CDR3 region has 12 residues.